Sequencing of this T cell receptor beta chain was carried out in a study of CD8+ T cells in alopecia areata (dated by TCRdb to 2016 to 2019). At the level of the whole study: Treated patients were enrolled in an open-label pilot trial of oral tofacitinib at 5 to 10 mg twice daily for moderate-to-severe alopecia areata. Patients received tofacitinib for 6 to 18 months and were then followed off drug for 6 months to check for delayed response and recurrence. To study T cell clonal expansion in alopecia areata, the researchers applied high-throughput TCRbeta sequencing to both the C3H/HeJ mouse model and human patients. In humans, TCRbeta sequencing was performed on scalp tissue and on sorted CD4+ and CD8+ peripheral blood T cells from healthy controls and from patients with patchy or totalis/universalis alopecia areata. Patients on tofacitinib were biopsied at baseline and after 4 and 24 weeks of treatment, and several of the patients also had a later scalp biopsy. Clonality in the scalp was compared among normal scalp (n=4), patchy alopecia areata scalp (n=8), and alopecia totalis/universalis scalp (n=8). RNA came from the PAXgene miRNA kit for fixed scalp, the miRNeasy kit for PBMCs, and the RNeasy kit for mouse skin. TCRbeta CDR3 regions were amplified by immunoSEQ multiplex PCR using 35 Vbeta forward and 13 Jbeta reverse primers. What the study reported, not specific to this receptor: Unlike mouse skin, where gammadelta T cells dominate, normal human skin contains resident alphabeta T cells that get sequenced too, which complicates analysis of the scalp TCR repertoire. Shared TCR sequences between patients were less evident than in mice, which may be partly attributable to HLA diversity in the patient population. Higher clonality and more expanded CD8+ clones were observed in lesional scalp than in normal scalp, particularly in alopecia totalis/universalis, a finding suggestive of antigenic drive.

This clone was detected only a few times. The antigen this receptor binds is unknown. Per-nucleotide qualities are absent, and no much larger clonotype sits a single base away. Other DNA sequences in the sample encode the same CDR3. The CDR3 measures 13 amino acids from cysteine to phenylalanine. The DNA shown is the 39-base CDR3, in frame from base 1. V is shortened by 1 base, J by 3 bases, and the region joining them spans 6 bases. CDR1 SGHAT and CDR2 FQNNGV are derived from the germline V gene. The time point label, read with the paper, signifies: baseline before oral tofacitinib. From alopecia areata patients, peripheral blood was collected along with lesional scalp punch biopsies. After PBMCs were isolated by density centrifugation and stained for CD3, CD4 and CD8, a FACSAria was used to sort CD4+ and CD8+ T cells. Library prep was done by the immunoSEQ multiplex PCR assay. RNA was extracted from all samples and reverse transcribed into cDNA as template for TCR sequencing. First-strand cDNA was synthesized with SuperScript III using a 2:1 mix of oligo-dT and random hexamers. A synthetic immune receptor repertoire was used to gauge amplification bias, and whatever bias remained was removed computationally. Turning to the authors' computational methods: Raw reads were preprocessed for error removal, and CDR3 was defined according to IMGT conventions as running from the conserved cysteine to phenylalanine. Clonality was computed by normalizing Shannon entropy by log2 of the number of productive unique TCRs and subtracting the result from 1. Scalp TCRbeta sequences were cross-referenced with sorted blood CD4 and CD8 repertoires so that the CD4 or CD8 identity of scalp clones could be inferred. Imported from immuneACCESS, the table was reduced by TCRdb to in-frame sequences with V and J called. These copies leave out some clones; in studies compared against another copy, an unresolved V gene accounts for under half, and the cause of the remainder is not known. V and J calls and clone size are those listed in that table; D and trimming were worked out from the DNA. Here the sample has about 180,000 clones; around 63% occur a single time. The top ten clonotypes cover 1.5% to 2% of the sample.

Specimen: CD4+ T cells sorted from blood, collected at week 0. This clonotype was obtained from a human donor with alopecia areata. This chain joins TRBV11-2 to TRBJ1-1; perhaps TRBD1 is the D gene, with 5 bases matching. The nucleotides are TGTGCCAGCAGCTTAGGGGGGGACACTGAAGCTTTCTTT. Its product reads: CASSLGGDTEAFF.